The 10 T cell receptor beta chains presented below share a single source sample, sequenced in a study of CD8+CD57+ T cells in acquired aplastic anemia. The template used for profiling TCR beta VDJ and CDR3 was genomic DNA. Each CDR3 protein gets one entry after TCRdb re-called the reads with MiXCR. The data hold about 420,000 distinct CDR3 sequences, with 65% to 80% observed a single time. Material: sorted CD4+, CD8+, or CD8+CD57+ T cells (not recorded which) from PBMCs. The receptors were sampled from a human donor in good health, serving as a control.

The chain links TRBV20-1 to TRBJ1-2, with a tentative D call TRBD1 (6 bases). Germline values: CDR1 DFQATT, CDR2 SNEGSKA (reference sequence). The CDR3 is 12 amino acids. V was clipped by 3 bases and J by 12 bases, with 17 bases between them. CDR3 bases: TGCAGTGCTAGCGCCGACGGGGGGGACAACACCTTC. This sequence encodes CSASADGGDNTF.

The count of this clonotype is one. The CDR3 does not end in the conserved phenylalanine or tryptophan, so this is likely a read error. The DNA is left out, because the CDR3 cannot be placed on it with certainty; the CDR3 is given as TCRdb lists it. CDR3 sequence reads: CATSGASKAETHL. The chain uses TRBV24-1 and TRBJ1-1. Both ends counted, the CDR3 spans 13 residues. From germline, CDR1 is KGHDR and CDR2 SFDVKD.

This clonotype was found many times. V usage is TRBV20-1 and J usage is TRBJ1-4, with D uncertain. Germline CDR1 is DFQATT and CDR2 is SNEGSKA (reference sequence). Trimming shortened V by 8 bases and J by 12 bases, and 22 bases separated the two germline ends. The CDR3 is made up of 13 amino acids. For the CDR3, the DNA is TGCAGTTCTTCACCCCTTAATGCGCCCGAACTGTTTTTT. Translated: CSSSPLNAPELFF.

This clonotype was counted once. The junction and the germline gene differ at one end; a read error may be behind it. The V and J genes are TRBV5-1 and TRBJ2-5; D tentatively fits TRBD1 or TRBD2 (7 bases each). CDR3 length: 16 residues. CDR1 and CDR2 from the germline V gene are SGHRS and YFSETQ. The CDR3 DNA reads TGTGCCAGCAGCCAGGGGGGGGGGCTCACTAAGGAGACCCAGTACTTC. Its protein product is CASSQGGGLTKETQYF.

Notes on this clonotype: The junction departs from germline at one end; a sequencing error may be responsible. Written as DNA, the CDR3 is TGTGCCAGCAGACCCCGCGGGGAAGGGCACCTCCACTTTTTC. Its translation is CASRPRGEGHLHFF. The chain has TRBV7-2 and TRBJ2-7; tentatively, D is TRBD2 (6 bases). Germline values: CDR1 SGHTA, CDR2 FQGNSA. The CDR3 length is 14 residues.

The chain couples TRBV20-1 to TRBJ2-4; 12 nucleotides line up with TRBD2. CDR3 length equals 16 residues. Per the germline V gene, CDR1 is DFQATT and CDR2 is SNEGSKA (reference sequence). Losses at the gene ends were 5 bases for V and 0 bases for J; bases not matched to a gene: 5. The CDR3 reads CSARTSGVLAKNIQYF. The CDR3 nucleotides read TGCAGTGCTCGGACTAGCGGGGTACTAGCCAAAAACATTCAGTACTTC.

The rearrangement uses TRBV5-4 and TRBJ2-7, with D tentatively TRBD2 (6 bases). The CDR3 loop spans 14 amino acids. With 6 bases removed from V and 4 bases from J, the gap between germline ends came to 17 bases. Germline V gene data show CDR1 as SGHNT and CDR2 as YYREEE (reference sequence). The CDR3 DNA sequence: TGTGCCAGCACGAGGGCGGGGATGGCGTACGAGCAGTACTTC. It is translated as CASTRAGMAYEQYF. Complete variable domain (other parts from reference TRBV5-4 and TRBJ2-7): ETGVTQSPTHLIKTRGQQVTLRCSSQSGHNTVSWYQQALGQGPQFIFQYYREEENGRGNFPPRFSGLQFPNYSSELNVNALELDDSALYLCASTRAGMAYEQYFGPGTRLTVT.

This clonotype was picked up many times. The J gene is TRBJ1-2, the V gene TRBV7-8; weak D call: TRBD1 (5 bases). Trimming took off 5 bases at V and 4 bases at J, with 20 bases between the two ends. The CDR3 is made up of 16 amino acids. From germline, CDR1 is SGHVS and CDR2 FQNEAQ. CDR3 amino acids: CASSQEGQGGIYGYTF. The CDR3 DNA is TGTGCCAGCAGCCAAGAGGGCCAGGGAGGAATCTATGGCTACACCTTC.

V and J are TRBV9 and TRBJ2-1; D might be TRBD2 (6 bases). This CDR3 has 16 amino acids. The V end was cut by 0 bases, the J end by 11 bases, with 21 bases between. Germline V gene sequence: CDR1 SGDLS, CDR2 YYNGEE. CDR3 coding DNA: TGTGCCAGCAGCGTAGAGGGAGGAAGGACGGACTACAAGCAGTTCTTC. Amino acids: CASSVEGGRTDYKQFF. Variable domain in full (rest from reference TRBV9 and TRBJ2-1): DSGVTQTPKHLITATGQRVTLRCSPRSGDLSVYWYQQSLDQGLQFLIQYYNGEERAKGNILERFSAQQFPDLHSELNLSSLELGDSALYFCASSVEGGRTDYKQFFGPGTRLTVL.

This clonotype appeared many times. This rearrangement joins TRBV20-1 to TRBJ1-1; D is unclear. The germline CDR1 and CDR2 sequences are DFQATT and SNEGSKA (reference sequence). The CDR3 is made up of 13 amino acids. The V and J ends lost 4 bases and 0 bases respectively, with 9 bases between them. CDR3 region: CSAIPFMNTEAFF. The CDR3 DNA reads TGCAGTGCTATACCCTTTATGAACACTGAAGCTTTCTTT.